This passage covers 26 T cell receptor beta chains from one sample sequenced in a study of technical replicates of blood from several donors. Using immunoSEQ multiplex PCR, the repertoire was profiled, and TCRdb retains in-frame clones only, with some absent. This sample has 80,000 to 95,000 clones, with about 97% found just once. The material sequenced was T cells isolated from PBMCs. These receptors all come from a human donor in good health.

This chain joins TRBV7-9 and TRBJ1-2; D perhaps matches TRBD1 (5 bases). Trimming took 1 base from V and 5 from J, leaving 8 bases between them. This CDR3 has 13 residues. The V gene's germline CDR1 is SEHNR and CDR2 FQNEAQ (reference sequence). The CDR3 sequence: CASSLGTTYGYTF. The CDR3 DNA reads TGTGCCAGCAGCTTAGGGACAACTTATGGCTACACCTTC.

The V gene is TRBV5-8, the J gene TRBJ1-1; no reliable D call. The V end was cut by 4 bases, the J end by 4 bases, with 11 bases between. CDR3 length: 13 residues. Germline V gene data show CDR1 as SGHTS and CDR2 as YDEGEE. CDR3 bases: TGTGCCAGCAGCAGCGTTTCGACCACTGAAGCTTTCTTT. This encodes CASSSVSTTEAFF.

This sequence joins TRBV7-8 and TRBJ1-5; maybe TRBD1 (5 bases). Trimming pared 5 bases from V and 7 bases from J, leaving 18 bases between. Per germline, CDR1 SGHVS and CDR2 FQNEAQ. This CDR3 is built from 15 residues. The DNA of the CDR3 is TGTGCCAGCAGCCCCCTTAGCGGGACGGGCCAGCCCCAGCATTTT. Amino acid sequence: CASSPLSGTGQPQHF.

The chain combines TRBV6-7 with TRBJ2-7, with D possibly matching TRBD1 (6 bases). TRBV6-7 is treated as an ORF (open reading frame) with a function not yet certain. This CDR3 comprises 14 residues. V lost 8 bases and J lost 9, with 23 bases in between. CDR3 nucleotides: TGTGCCAGCCCCCCCGCCGGGACACCAACACCGCAGTACTTC. Its translation: CASPPAGTPTPQYF.

The gene calls are TRBV6-6 and TRBJ2-5; 8 bases are shared with TRBD2. The CDR3 is 15 amino acids. J was trimmed by 5 bases and V by 7 bases; bases with no gene match: 12. Germline V CDR1 and CDR2: MNHNY, SVGAGI (reference sequence). CDR3 protein: CASNLGGAGRETQYF. The DNA for the CDR3 is TGTGCCAGCAACCTCGGGGGGGCCGGCAGGGAGACCCAGTACTTC.

The gene calls are TRBV5-5 and TRBJ2-7; D unresolved. CDR3 length equals 11 residues. Germline V gene data show CDR1 as SGHKS and CDR2 as YYEKEE (reference sequence). V lost 4 bases and J 6 bases, leaving 8 bases between the germline ends. The CDR3 sequence is CASSTVLEQYF. The CDR3 region has the DNA TGTGCCAGCAGCACGGTGCTCGAGCAGTACTTC.

This chain uses TRBV28 with TRBJ2-6, with 11 bases that match TRBD1. V was clipped by 6 bases and J by 4 bases; unmatched bases: 11. The length of the CDR3 is 18 residues. The germline gives CDR1 MDHEN, CDR2 SYDVKM. The CDR3 here is CASRVPGQGVSGANVLTF. Here the CDR3 DNA reads TGTGCCAGCAGAGTTCCGGGACAGGGGGTCTCCGGGGCCAACGTCCTGACTTTC. The variable domain in full, completed from reference TRBV28 and TRBJ2-6, reads DVKVTQSSRYLVKRTGEKVFLECVQDMDHENMFWYRQDPGLGLRLIYFSYDVKMKEKGDIPEGYSVSREKKERFSLILESASTNQTSMYLCASRVPGQGVSGANVLTFGAGSRLTVL.

The J gene is TRBJ1-4, the V gene TRBV19, with 12 bases that match TRBD1. Germline V gene data show CDR1 as LNHDA and CDR2 as SQIVND (reference sequence). The length of the CDR3 is 14 residues. V gave up 8 bases and J gave up 8 bases; unmatched junction bases: 6. CDR3 nucleotide sequence: TGTGCCAGTGGGGACAGGGGGCAATGGGAAAAACTGTTTTTT. Its protein product is CASGDRGQWEKLFF.

The J gene is TRBJ2-7, the V gene TRBV19, with 9 bases lining up with TRBD1. Losses at the gene ends were 3 bases for V and 4 bases for J; bases not matched to a gene: 7. This CDR3 is built from 15 residues. Germline CDR1 is LNHDA and CDR2 is SQIVND (reference sequence). This CDR3 reads CASSMGGQGFYEQYF. CDR3 sequence (DNA): TGTGCCAGTAGTATGGGCGGACAGGGGTTTTACGAGCAGTACTTC.

The rearrangement joins TRBV18 to TRBJ2-1; no firm D call. CDR1 is KGHSH, CDR2 LQKENI, per germline. This CDR3 has 14 amino acids. The V end was cut by 0 bases, the J end by 5 bases, with 8 bases between. This chain's CDR3 is CASSPPAVNNEQFF. CDR3 nucleotide sequence: TGTGCCAGCTCACCACCGGCTGTAAACAATGAGCAGTTCTTC.

This clone was found once. The rearrangement uses TRBV15 and TRBJ2-3, with TRBD2 identical over 14 bases. Trimming cost V 4 bases and J 6 bases; bases outside gene matches: 9. The germline V gene has CDR1 LNHNV and CDR2 YYDKDF (reference sequence). The CDR3 runs 17 residues. CDR3 sequence reads: CATSNPWTSGRRDTQYF. As DNA, the CDR3 is TGTGCCACCAGCAACCCTTGGACTAGCGGGAGGAGGGATACGCAGTATTTT.

V usage is TRBV19 and J usage is TRBJ2-1, with 7 bases identical to TRBD1. Germline V gene data show CDR1 as LNHDA and CDR2 as SQIVND (reference sequence). The CDR3 covers 15 residues. Unmatched junction bases numbered 11, after V lost 5 bases and J lost 7 bases. This chain's CDR3 is CASSSRGGGSNEQFF. CDR3 coding DNA: TGTGCCAGTAGTTCGAGAGGGGGCGGATCGAATGAGCAGTTCTTC.

The V and J genes are TRBV6-5 and TRBJ1-1; 8 positions match TRBD1. V was clipped by 4 bases and J by 5 bases; unmatched bases: 9. Germline V gene sequence: CDR1 MNHEY, CDR2 SVGAGI. This CDR3 has 15 amino acids. In nucleotides, the CDR3 is TGTGCCAGCAGTTCCCTTAGTCAGGGGGCAACTGAAGCTTTCTTT. Its translation: CASSSLSQGATEAFF.

The sample holds a few counts of this clone. The V call is TRBV6-6, the J call TRBJ1-1; D is uncertain. The CDR3 has 12 amino acids. Trimming removed 6 bases at V and 5 bases at J, with 10 bases between. Looked up from germline, CDR1 is MNHNY and CDR2 is SVGAGI (reference sequence). The CDR3 sequence: CASRGWRTEAFF. CDR3 coding DNA: TGTGCCAGCAGGGGATGGAGGACTGAAGCTTTCTTT.

The chain recombines TRBV28 with TRBJ2-7; possibly TRBD2 for D (6 bases). CDR1 MDHEN and CDR2 SYDVKM come from the germline V gene. Trimming stripped 10 bases from V and 4 bases from J, with 17 bases between. This CDR3 is 13 amino acids long. The CDR3 loop reads CATGLTGEYEQYF. CDR3 nucleotides: TGTGCCACTGGACTAACCGGAGAATACGAGCAGTACTTC.

The chain is built from TRBV4-1 and TRBJ2-7, with D perhaps TRBD2 (5 bases). Germline CDR1 reads MGHRA; CDR2 reads YSYEKL. V lost 0 bases, J lost 7 bases, and 16 bases lay in between. The CDR3 covers 15 residues. DNA for the CDR3: TGCGCCAGCAGCCAAGAGGGGAGCGGTCGCCTGGAGCAGTACTTC. It yields the protein CASSQEGSGRLEQYF.

This clone was found a few times. The CDR3 is CASSVAGAILGTDTQYF. CDR3 sequence (DNA): TGTGCCAGCAGCGTAGCGGGAGCGATACTTGGCACAGATACGCAGTATTTT. V is TRBV9 and J is TRBJ2-3, with D perhaps TRBD2 (6 bases). Germline V gene data show CDR1 as SGDLS and CDR2 as YYNGEE. V lost 0 bases, J lost 1 base, and 15 bases lay in between. The CDR3 runs to 17 residues.

This chain joins TRBV5-3 and TRBJ1-1; D may be TRBD1 (6 bases). TRBV5-3 is an open reading frame, and its role is uncertain. Trimming removed 0 bases from V and 5 bases from J, with 11 bases in between. The CDR3 runs 14 residues. The CDR3: CARSLGTGCTEAFF. CDR3 bases: TGTGCCAGAAGCTTGGGTACAGGGTGTACTGAAGCTTTCTTT.

CDR3 sequence reads: CASSGTSAAISYEQYF. CDR3 coding DNA: TGTGCCAGCAGTGGGACTAGCGCTGCGATCTCCTACGAGCAGTACTTC. This chain uses TRBV9 with TRBJ2-7, with TRBD2 matching over 10 bases. The CDR3 loop spans 16 amino acids. The V and J ends lost 5 bases and 0 bases, in that order; junction bases with no gene match: 8. Per the germline V gene, CDR1 is SGDLS and CDR2 is YYNGEE.

The V call is TRBV11-2, the J call TRBJ1-1; maybe TRBD1 (5 bases). CDR1 is SGHAT, CDR2 FQNNGV, per germline. Deletions cut 0 bases from V and 3 bases from J, with 17 bases between. The CDR3 totals 17 residues. CDR3 DNA: TGTGCCAGCAGCTTAGACGGCAGGGCAAAATTATACACTGAAGCTTTCTTT. Its translation: CASSLDGRAKLYTEAFF.

This chain uses TRBV6-5 with TRBJ1-1, with TRBD1 identical over 8 bases. With V trimmed by 8 bases and J by 5 bases, 7 bases remained unmatched. Germline CDR1 reads MNHEY; CDR2 reads SVGAGI. The CDR3 is 13 residues long. CDR3 loop: CASYRGVSTEAFF. The CDR3 DNA reads TGTGCCAGCTACAGGGGGGTTTCGACTGAAGCTTTCTTT.

The rearrangement links TRBV6-6 to TRBJ2-7; D is perhaps TRBD1 (6 bases). V was pared by 6 bases and J by 0 bases, with 12 bases between. Germline-derived CDR1 and CDR2 are MNHNY and SVGAGI (reference sequence). The CDR3 sequence is 14 residues long. CDR3 in DNA: TGTGCCAGCAGATACAGGGAGAACTCCTACGAGCAGTACTTC. This gives the protein CASRYRENSYEQYF.

This clone occurred once. The J gene is TRBJ2-4, the V gene TRBV28, with D maybe TRBD1 (5 bases). The CDR3 loop spans 17 amino acids. V was trimmed by 6 bases and J by 0 bases, leaving 18 bases between them. CDR1 is MDHEN and CDR2 is SYDVKM in the germline V gene. Here the CDR3 reads CASRIERQGEAKNIQYF. The CDR3 region has the DNA TGTGCCAGCAGAATAGAGCGTCAGGGTGAAGCCAAAAACATTCAGTACTTC. Using reference TRBV28 and TRBJ2-4 for the parts outside the CDR3, the full variable domain is DVKVTQSSRYLVKRTGEKVFLECVQDMDHENMFWYRQDPGLGLRLIYFSYDVKMKEKGDIPEGYSVSREKKERFSLILESASTNQTSMYLCASRIERQGEAKNIQYFGAGTRLSVL.

The chain employs TRBV9 and TRBJ2-1, with D possibly being TRBD1 (5 bases). This CDR3 is built from 13 residues. V was clipped by 8 bases and J by 9 bases, with 18 bases between them. CDR1 is SGDLS and CDR2 is YYNGEE in the germline V gene. The CDR3: CASSKEPGREQFF. CDR3 sequence (DNA): TGTGCCAGTAGTAAGGAGCCAGGGCGTGAGCAGTTCTTC. Variable domain in full (rest from reference TRBV9 and TRBJ2-1): DSGVTQTPKHLITATGQRVTLRCSPRSGDLSVYWYQQSLDQGLQFLIQYYNGEERAKGNILERFSAQQFPDLHSELNLSSLELGDSALYFCASSKEPGREQFFGPGTRLTVL.

CDR3 sequence reads: CASSLDGGGGNQPQHF. CDR3 nucleotides: TGCGCCAGCAGCTTGGATGGGGGCGGTGGTAATCAGCCCCAGCATTTT. The genes are TRBV5-1 and TRBJ1-5; a possible D gene is TRBD1 (6 bases). This CDR3 region has 16 residues. V was clipped by 0 bases and J by 4 bases, with 14 bases between them. Germline CDR1 and CDR2: SGHRS and YFSETQ.

The chain employs TRBV13 and TRBJ2-1; D is perhaps TRBD2 (6 bases). Germline V CDR1 and CDR2: PRHDT, FYEKMQ (reference sequence). The CDR3 totals 15 residues. The V and J ends lost 3 bases and 9 bases respectively, with 18 bases between them. CDR3 nucleotides: TGTGCCAGCAGCTTGTTCACGTTGGGGAGGCGTGAGCAGTTCTTC. Translation gives CASSLFTLGRREQFF.